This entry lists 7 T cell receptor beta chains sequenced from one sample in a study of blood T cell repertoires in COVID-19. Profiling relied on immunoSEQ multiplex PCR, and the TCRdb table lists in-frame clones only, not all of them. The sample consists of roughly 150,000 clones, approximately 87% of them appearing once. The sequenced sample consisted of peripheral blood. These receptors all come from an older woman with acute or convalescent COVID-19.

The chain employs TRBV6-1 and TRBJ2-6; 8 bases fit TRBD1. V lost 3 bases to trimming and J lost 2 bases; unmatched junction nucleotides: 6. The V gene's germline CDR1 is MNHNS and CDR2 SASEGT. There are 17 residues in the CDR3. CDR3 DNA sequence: TGTGCCAGCAGTGATGGCGACAGGGGTCCTGGGGCCAACGTCCTGACTTTC. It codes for CASSDGDRGPGANVLTF.

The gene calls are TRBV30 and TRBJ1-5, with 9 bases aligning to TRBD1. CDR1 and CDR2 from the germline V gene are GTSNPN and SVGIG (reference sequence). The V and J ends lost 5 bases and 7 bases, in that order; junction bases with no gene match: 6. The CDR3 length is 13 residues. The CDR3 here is CAWGNRGRQPQHF. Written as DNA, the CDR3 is TGTGCCTGGGGAAACAGGGGGCGCCAGCCCCAGCATTTT.

CDR3 in amino acids: CSVDTDFGGKNTEAFF. CDR3 nucleotides: TGCAGCGTTGATACTGACTTCGGGGGGAAGAACACTGAAGCTTTCTTT. V and J are TRBV29-1 and TRBJ1-1; a weak D match, TRBD1 (5 bases). Trimming shortened V by 3 bases and J by 1 base, and 18 bases separated the two germline ends. The CDR3 consists of 16 residues. Germline CDR1 is SQVTM and CDR2 is ANQGSEA.

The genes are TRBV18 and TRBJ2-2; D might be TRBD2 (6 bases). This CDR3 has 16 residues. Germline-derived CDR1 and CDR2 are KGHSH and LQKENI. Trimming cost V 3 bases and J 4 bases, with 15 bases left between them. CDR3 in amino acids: CASSPGWGGGTGELFF. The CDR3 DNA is TGTGCCAGCTCACCTGGCTGGGGAGGCGGCACCGGGGAGCTGTTTTTT. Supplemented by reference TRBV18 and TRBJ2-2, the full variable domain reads NAGVMQNPRHLVRRRGQEARLRCSPMKGHSHVYWYRQLPEEGLKFMVYLQKENIIDESGMPKERFSAEFPKEGPSILRIQQVVRGDSAAYFCASSPGWGGGTGELFFGEGSRLTVL.

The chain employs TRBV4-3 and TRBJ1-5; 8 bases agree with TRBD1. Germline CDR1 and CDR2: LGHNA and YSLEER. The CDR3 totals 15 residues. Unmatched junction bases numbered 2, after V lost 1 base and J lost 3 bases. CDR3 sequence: CASSQGTGLNQPQHF. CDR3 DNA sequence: TGCGCCAGCAGCCAAGGGACAGGGCTCAATCAGCCCCAGCATTTT.

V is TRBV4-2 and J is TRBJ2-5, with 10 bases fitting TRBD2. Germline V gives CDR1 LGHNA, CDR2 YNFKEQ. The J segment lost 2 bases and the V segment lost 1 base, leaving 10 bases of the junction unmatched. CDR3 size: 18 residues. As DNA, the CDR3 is TGTGCCAGCAGCCAAGGCAGAGCGGGAGGGCCCAAACAAGAGACCCAGTACTTC. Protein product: CASSQGRAGGPKQETQYF.

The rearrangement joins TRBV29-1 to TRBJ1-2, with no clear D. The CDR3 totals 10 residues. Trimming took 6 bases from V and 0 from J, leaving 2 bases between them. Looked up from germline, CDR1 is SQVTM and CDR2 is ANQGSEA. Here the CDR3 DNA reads TGCAGCGTCGCTAACTATGGCTACACCTTC. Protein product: CSVANYGYTF.